This T cell receptor beta chain was documented in a study of blood T cell repertoires in COVID-19. This CDR3 is built from 16 residues. V shed 5 bases, J shed 0 bases, and the junction held 1 base outside the gene matches. Germline loops: CDR1 SGHAT, CDR2 FQDESV (reference sequence). The assay was immunoSEQ multiplex PCR, and TCRdb's table has in-frame clones only and misses some. The table has hundreds of thousands of clones, roughly 84% seen once. What was sequenced was PBMCs or T cells enriched from blood (not recorded which). This chain uses TRBV11-1 with TRBJ2-1; 13 positions agree with TRBD2. The TCR originated in a woman aged 40 to 55 who had recovered from COVID-19. CDR3: CASSRTSGSSYNEQFF. The CDR3 coding sequence is TGTGCCAGCAGCAGGACTAGCGGGAGCTCCTACAATGAGCAGTTCTTC.